The source of this T cell receptor (beta chain) is a study of identical twins. This clonotype was observed a few times. TCRdb recomputed calls from the 5' RACE reads with MiXCR, one row per CDR3 protein. The table has roughly 630,000 distinct CDR3 sequences, roughly 6.6% seen once. Healthy Caucasian individuals made up all the donors. These data were also reused for a study on yellow fever vaccine responses in identical twins.

The specimen was PBMCs. This receptor was taken from a woman younger than 30 in good health.

As DNA, the CDR3 is TGTGCCAGCAGTTCCTCCGGGACAGGAGATGAAAAACTGTTTTTT. Amino acid sequence: CASSSSGTGDEKLFF. The rearrangement links TRBV28 to TRBJ1-4; 8 nucleotides line up with TRBD1. V lost 4 bases, J lost 6 bases, and 7 bases stayed unmatched. This CDR3 has 15 amino acids. The germline gives CDR1 MDHEN, CDR2 SYDVKM.